These 24 T cell receptor beta chains originate from one sample sequenced in a study of OX40 agonist ivuxolimab in advanced cancers. Profiling relied on immunoSEQ multiplex PCR, and the TCRdb table lists in-frame clones only, not all of them. The sample includes roughly 29,000 clones, almost 85% of them seen just once. The sample here was CD4+ or CD8+ T cells sorted from blood, taken in a trial of the OX40 agonist ivuxolimab. Receptors originate from an adult with an advanced solid tumor such as melanoma, head and neck, liver or kidney cancer.

V gene TRBV2 combines with J gene TRBJ2-7; D tentatively reads TRBD1 or TRBD2 (5 bases each). With 7 bases removed from V and 1 base from J, the gap between germline ends came to 17 bases. The CDR3 runs to 15 residues. The germline CDR1 and CDR2 sequences are SNHLY and FYNNEI. The DNA of the CDR3 is TGTGCCAGCAAGACGCATGGGGGTACGTCCTACGAGCAGTACTTC. This codes for CASKTHGGTSYEQYF. The whole variable domain, remainder taken from reference TRBV2 and TRBJ2-7, is EPEVTQTPSHQVTQMGQEVILRCVPISNHLYFYWYRQILGQKVEFLVSFYNNEISEKSEIFDDQFSVERPDGSNFTLKIRSTKLEDSAMYFCASKTHGGTSYEQYFGPGTRLTVT.

The rearrangement joins TRBV7-9 to TRBJ1-2; 8 bases fit TRBD1. The CDR3 loop spans 14 amino acids. V shed 5 bases and J 6 bases; nucleotides not matched to a gene: 8. Germline V gene sequence: CDR1 SEHNR, CDR2 FQNEAQ (reference sequence). The CDR3: CASSTGQGGNGYTF. The DNA of the CDR3 is TGTGCCAGCAGCACCGGACAGGGCGGGAATGGCTACACCTTC.

The V gene is TRBV4-2, the J gene TRBJ1-5, with D possibly being TRBD1 (6 bases). The CDR3 is made up of 15 amino acids. CDR1 is LGHNA, CDR2 YNFKEQ, per germline. Trimming took off 1 base at V and 6 bases at J, with 13 bases between the two ends. DNA for the CDR3: TGTGCCAGCAGCCAAGGGGCGGGGGCCCTTCAGCCCCAGCATTTT. The encoded protein is CASSQGAGALQPQHF.

The CDR3 sequence is CASSEVDRDEKLFF. DNA for the CDR3: TGTGCCAGCAGTGAAGTGGACAGGGATGAAAAACTGTTTTTT. This chain links TRBV2 with TRBJ1-4; 8 bases agree with TRBD1. Germline CDR1 SNHLY, CDR2 FYNNEI. After removal of 1 base from V and 6 bases from J, the junction contained 1 base not matched to a gene. The CDR3 covers 14 residues.

The genes are TRBV28 and TRBJ1-4; 7 bases are shared with TRBD1. CDR3 size: 16 residues. V shed 5 bases, J shed 4 bases, and the junction held 10 bases outside the gene matches. Germline values: CDR1 MDHEN, CDR2 SYDVKM. CDR3 in amino acids: CASSGGTGAFNEKLFF. The CDR3 DNA reads TGTGCCAGCAGTGGGGGCACAGGGGCCTTTAATGAAAAACTGTTTTTT.

CDR3 loop: CASSFGWDAGNTIYF. The CDR3, as DNA: TGTGCCAGCAGCTTCGGCTGGGATGCTGGAAACACCATATATTTT. The V and J genes are TRBV7-2 and TRBJ1-3; no reliable D call. Per germline, CDR1 SGHTA and CDR2 FQGNSA. Trimming took 3 bases from V and 2 from J, leaving 11 bases between them. This CDR3 region has 15 residues. The full variable domain, rest sourced from reference TRBV7-2 and TRBJ1-3, is GAGVSQSPSNKVTEKGKDVELRCDPISGHTALYWYRQSLGQGLEFLIYFQGNSAPDKSGLPSDRFSAERTGGSVSTLTIQRTQQEDSAVYLCASSFGWDAGNTIYFGEGSWLTVV.

This chain links TRBV25-1 with TRBJ2-7; D not resolved. V lost 1 base to trimming and J lost 1 base, with 8 bases between them. Germline-derived CDR1 and CDR2 are MGHDK and SYGVNS. The CDR3 runs 14 residues. The CDR3 region is CASSEWGTSYEQYF. The CDR3 nucleotides read TGTGCCAGCAGTGAATGGGGTACTTCCTACGAGCAGTACTTC.

The chain combines TRBV5-1 with TRBJ1-1, with D hard to call. Germline V CDR1 and CDR2: SGHRS, YFSETQ. This CDR3 is built from 14 residues. The V end was cut by 1 base, the J end by 1 base, with 8 bases between. Here the CDR3 reads CASSLYVTNTEAFF. The CDR3 DNA reads as TGCGCCAGCAGCTTGTATGTGACGAACACTGAAGCTTTCTTT.

The chain couples TRBV19 to TRBJ2-1, with D hard to call. The V gene lost 4 bases and the J gene lost 0 bases, with 13 bases spanning the gap. CDR3 length: 16 residues. Germline-derived CDR1 and CDR2 are LNHDA and SQIVND (reference sequence). The CDR3 DNA reads as TGTGCCAGTAGTACGGCGACCGCGTTCTCCTACAATGAGCAGTTCTTC. This translates into CASSTATAFSYNEQFF.

In this sample, this clone turned up a few times. This sequence joins TRBV4-1 and TRBJ1-2, with D unclear. There are 13 residues in the CDR3. From germline, CDR1 is MGHRA and CDR2 YSYEKL. The germline V and J ends were trimmed by 0 bases and 7 bases, with 9 bases remaining between them. The CDR3 sequence is CASSQDSQGGYTF. CDR3 sequence (DNA): TGCGCCAGCAGCCAAGATAGTCAAGGTGGCTACACCTTC.

The sample holds one count of this clone. The genes are TRBV27 and TRBJ2-3; TRBD2 matches 9 bases. In germline, CDR1 is MNHEY, CDR2 SMNVEV (reference sequence). This CDR3 is 15 amino acids long. With V trimmed by 2 bases and J by 4 bases, 4 bases remained unmatched. CDR3 sequence reads: CASSLIAGGPDTQYF. In DNA form, the CDR3 reads TGTGCCAGCAGTTTAATCGCGGGGGGGCCAGATACGCAGTATTTT.

This clone has more than one count but fewer than ten. CDR3 sequence: CASSLADREETQYF. The CDR3 nucleotides are TGTGCCAGCAGCTTAGCGGACCGGGAAGAGACCCAGTACTTC. The V gene is TRBV7-9, the J gene TRBJ2-5; no clear D gene. CDR3 length: 14 amino acids. CDR1 is SEHNR and CDR2 is FQNEAQ in the germline V gene (reference sequence). The V gene lost 0 bases and the J gene lost 3 bases, with 8 bases spanning the gap.

In its sample, this clone was seen once. This rearrangement joins TRBV5-1 to TRBJ1-5; no firm D call. CDR1 is SGHRS and CDR2 is YFSETQ in the germline V gene. The length of the CDR3 is 13 residues. The V gene lost 9 bases and the J gene lost 9 bases, with 19 bases spanning the gap. In DNA form, the CDR3 reads TGCGCCACTAGACTAACAGAGGGCCCGCCCCAGCATTTT. This encodes CATRLTEGPPQHF.

The V and J genes are TRBV19 and TRBJ1-5; D is possibly TRBD1 (5 bases). This CDR3 spans 15 amino acids. Per the germline V gene, CDR1 is LNHDA and CDR2 is SQIVND (reference sequence). V shed 6 bases and J shed 4 bases, with 16 bases lying between them. CDR3 sequence (DNA): TGTGCCAGTAGATCAGGGAACATCGCAAATCAGCCCCAGCATTTT. It yields the protein CASRSGNIANQPQHF.

This clone was counted between two and nine times. The CDR3 DNA reads TGCGCCAGCAGCCAGGGCGGGGAAAGCTATGGCTACACCTTC. Amino acid sequence: CASSQGGESYGYTF. The genes are TRBV4-1 and TRBJ1-2, with D uncertain. Per germline, CDR1 MGHRA and CDR2 YSYEKL. V shed 3 bases and J shed 4 bases, with 12 bases lying between them. The CDR3 spans 14 residues.

This clone has only a few counts. The chain couples TRBV10-2 to TRBJ2-2, with D perhaps TRBD1 (6 bases). Between the trimmed V and J ends, which lost 7 bases and 5 bases, there was a span of 29 bases. The germline gives CDR1 WSHSY, CDR2 SAAADI. The CDR3 extends over 19 amino acids. CDR3: CASIALADSAGVATGELFF. DNA of the CDR3: TGCGCCAGCATTGCATTGGCAGATTCGGCAGGGGTAGCTACCGGGGAGCTGTTTTTT.

In this sample, this clone turned up once. The chain employs TRBV7-3 and TRBJ2-3; TRBD2 matches at 7 bases. Per the germline V gene, CDR1 is SGHTA and CDR2 is FQGTGA. Trimming cost V 5 bases and J 1 base; bases outside gene matches: 6. The CDR3 consists of 15 residues. The chain's CDR3 is CASSPRGGGTDTQYF. CDR3 nucleotide sequence: TGTGCCAGCAGCCCCCGGGGAGGGGGCACAGATACGCAGTATTTT.

V usage is TRBV11-3 and J usage is TRBJ2-7; tentative D call: TRBD1 (5 bases). Germline CDR1 SGHNT, CDR2 YENEEA. V was shortened by 5 bases and J by 2 bases, with 13 bases between the two germline ends. This CDR3 has 14 amino acids. The DNA for the CDR3 is TGTGCCAGCAGCCAGCTTGACAGAGCCTACGAGCAGTACTTC. It specifies CASSQLDRAYEQYF.

This clone was found once. The chain has TRBV6-5 and TRBJ1-6; D remains unclear. V was trimmed by 5 bases and J by 10 bases, leaving 15 bases between them. Looked up from germline, CDR1 is MNHEY and CDR2 is SVGAGI. The CDR3 is 14 residues long. The CDR3 nucleotides read TGTGCCAGCAGTGGGATGGGCCTCGGATCACCCCTCCACTTT. Amino acids: CASSGMGLGSPLHF.

The V and J genes are TRBV5-6 and TRBJ1-6, with TRBD1 identical over 10 bases. V trimming: 3 bases; J trimming: 10 bases; junction bases outside the gene matches: 4. The CDR3 loop spans 14 amino acids. Germline CDR1 reads SGHDT; CDR2 reads YYEEEE. CDR3 sequence reads: CASSSGTGVSPLHF. The CDR3 nucleotides read TGTGCCAGCAGCTCAGGGACAGGGGTATCACCCCTCCACTTT.

The chain couples TRBV7-8 to TRBJ1-1; 8 bases line up with TRBD1. Per germline, CDR1 SGHVS and CDR2 FQNEAQ. Trimming took 5 bases from V and 0 from J; bases not matched to a gene: 11. The CDR3 has 17 residues. The CDR3 protein is CASSDTGARGLNTEAFF. As DNA, the CDR3 is TGTGCCAGCAGCGACACCGGAGCCAGGGGGCTGAACACTGAAGCTTTCTTT. The whole variable domain, filled in from reference TRBV7-8 and TRBJ1-1, reads GAGVSQSPRYKVAKRGQDVALRCDPISGHVSLFWYQQALGQGPEFLTYFQNEAQLDKSGLPSDRFFAERPEGSVSTLKIQRTQQEDSAVYLCASSDTGARGLNTEAFFGQGTRLTVV.

This clone showed up just once. The chain combines TRBV5-1 with TRBJ2-7; 12 bases match TRBD2. The CDR3 is 16 amino acids. Germline V gives CDR1 SGHRS, CDR2 YFSETQ. V lost 1 base to trimming and J lost 5 bases; unmatched junction nucleotides: 7. The CDR3 DNA follows: TGCGCCAGCAGCTTGCTAGCGGGAGGGCCGGTTCACGAGCAGTACTTC. Amino acid sequence: CASSLLAGGPVHEQYF.

The V and J genes are TRBV15 and TRBJ1-1; D unclear. CDR3 length equals 15 residues. Germline assignment: CDR1 LNHNV and CDR2 YYDKDF (reference sequence). Trimming took 3 bases from V and 4 from J, leaving 15 bases between them. The CDR3 sequence: CATSSPQTLGTEAFF. In DNA form, the CDR3 reads TGTGCCACCAGCAGCCCTCAGACATTGGGCACTGAAGCTTTCTTT.

This chain links TRBV19 with TRBJ2-7, with a possible D match to TRBD2 (6 bases). Germline values: CDR1 LNHDA, CDR2 SQIVND (reference sequence). Trimming shortened V by 3 bases and J by 1 base, and 13 bases separated the two germline ends. The CDR3 length is 15 residues. The CDR3 region has the DNA TGTGCCAGTAGTATGGCCGGGGGATCTTCCTACGAGCAGTACTTC. Its translation is CASSMAGGSSYEQYF. The variable domain in full, with the rest retrieved from reference TRBV19 and TRBJ2-7, is DGGITQSPKYLFRKEGQNVTLSCEQNLNHDAMYWYRQDPGQGLRLIYYSQIVNDFQKGDIAEGYSVSREKKESFPLTVTSAQKNPTAFYLCASSMAGGSSYEQYFGPGTRLTVT.